The sequence of this TCR beta chain was determined in a study of vaccination effects on CD4 cells after COVID-19. In regard to this clone: Its antigen is undetermined.

Generated by immunoSEQ multiplex PCR, the TCRdb table keeps only in-frame clones and is missing some. The sample lists 25,000 to 30,000 clones, roughly 76% seen once, with under 6% in the top ten. Ahead of sequencing, the ViraFEST assay grew antigen-specific CD4+ T cells using viral peptide pools. Culture proceeded for 10 days, and CD4+ T cells were then isolated. The vaccine given was either BNT162b2 or mRNA-1273, in two doses. CDR1 is SNHLY, CDR2 FYNNEI, per germline. The CDR3 sequence is 14 residues long. The junction had 2 bases not matched to a gene; V was cut back by 6 bases and J by 1 base. This sample comprised CD4+ T cells from PBMCs cultured with SARS-CoV-2 spike peptides, obtained after COVID-19 vaccination. The chain combines TRBV2 with TRBJ2-1; 8 nucleotides align to TRBD1. This clonotype was sampled from a human donor who received a COVID-19 vaccine. Some clones in this sample may be carry-over from other donors' samples. The CDR3 sequence: CASRDRASYNEQFF. The CDR3 DNA follows: TGTGCCAGCAGGGACAGGGCGTCCTACAATGAGCAGTTCTTC.